Shown below are 30 T cell receptor beta chains from a single sample sequenced in a study of blood T cell repertoires in COVID-19. Here immunoSEQ multiplex PCR was the method, and the copy in TCRdb shows in-frame clones only, minus some. Among 210,000 or so clones, less than 85% were seen once, and the ten largest hold around an eighth. Sequencing was done on a sample of peripheral blood. The source of these receptors is a man aged 45 to 65 who had recovered from COVID-19.

The V call is TRBV2, the J call TRBJ2-5; D possibly corresponds to TRBD1 (6 bases). Deletions cut 8 bases from V and 5 bases from J, with 21 bases between. CDR1 and CDR2 (germline): SNHLY, FYNNEI. The CDR3 is made up of 15 amino acids. CDR3 amino acids: CASHPEHRDGETQYF. The DNA of the CDR3 is TGTGCCAGCCATCCTGAGCACAGGGACGGCGAGACCCAGTACTTC.

This chain links TRBV3-1 (or the pseudogene TRBV3-2) with TRBJ1-1; TRBD1 is a possible D gene (6 bases). The CDR3 is 20 residues long. Trimming pared 0 bases from V and 1 base from J, leaving 24 bases between. Germline loops: CDR1 LGHDT, CDR2 YNNKEL (reference sequence). CDR3 in amino acids: CASSQDSKTGRGGSNTEAFF. The CDR3 DNA sequence: TGTGCCAGCAGCCAAGACTCTAAAACGGGCAGGGGAGGGTCGAACACTGAAGCTTTCTTT.

V gene TRBV5-1 combines with J gene TRBJ2-2; TRBD2 agrees at 15 bases. The length of the CDR3 is 20 residues. Germline CDR1 is SGHRS and CDR2 is YFSETQ. V shed 4 bases and J 2 bases; nucleotides not matched to a gene: 12. CDR3 residues: CASSTLPGLAGGGNTGELFF. For the CDR3, the DNA is TGCGCCAGCAGCACTTTACCGGGACTAGCGGGAGGAGGTAACACCGGGGAGCTGTTTTTT.

The chain joins TRBV19 to TRBJ2-3, with a tentative D call TRBD2 (6 bases). There are 14 residues in the CDR3. CDR1 is LNHDA and CDR2 is SQIVND in the germline V gene (reference sequence). Trimming took 7 bases from V and 4 from J, leaving 15 bases between them. CDR3 DNA: TGTGCCAGTAATAAAGGGGTAGCGGCAGATACGCAGTATTTT. This gives the protein CASNKGVAADTQYF.

V and J are TRBV5-4 and TRBJ2-1; 12 bases are shared with TRBD2. This CDR3 contains 17 residues. The germline gives CDR1 SGHNT, CDR2 YYREEE (reference sequence). V lost 5 bases and J lost 9; bases outside the gene matches: 15. For the CDR3, the DNA is TGTGCCAGCAGTTGGGGACTAGCGGGCGGTTCTCGTGGTGAGCAGTTCTTC. Translating it yields CASSWGLAGGSRGEQFF.

This clone was seen a handful of times. This chain links TRBV6-2 or TRBV6-3 with TRBJ2-5, with 9 bases identical to TRBD2. The CDR3 is made up of 17 amino acids. The J segment lost 0 bases and the V segment lost 0 bases, leaving 5 bases of the junction unmatched. Looked up from germline, CDR1 is MNHEY and CDR2 is SVGEGT. CDR3 residues: CASSYSRRLADQETQYF. CDR3 DNA: TGTGCCAGCAGTTACTCGAGGAGACTAGCGGACCAAGAGACCCAGTACTTC.

The chain joins TRBV7-2 to TRBJ2-5; the match to TRBD2 covers 7 bases. Losses at the gene ends were 5 bases for V and 4 bases for J; bases not matched to a gene: 10. Germline assignment: CDR1 SGHTA and CDR2 FQGNSA. CDR3 length: 15 amino acids. CDR3 in amino acids: CASSLRWGGRETQYF. CDR3 bases: TGTGCCAGCAGCCTCCGTTGGGGGGGGAGAGAGACCCAGTACTTC.

V usage is TRBV6-5 and J usage is TRBJ1-1; the match to TRBD1 covers 10 bases. CDR1 is MNHEY and CDR2 is SVGAGI in the germline V gene. V lost 0 bases and J lost 7; bases outside the gene matches: 2. The CDR3 contains 14 residues. As DNA, the CDR3 is TGTGCCAGCAGTTACTCGACAGGGGGCGATGAAGCTTTCTTT. Translation gives CASSYSTGGDEAFF.

The J gene is TRBJ2-7, the V gene TRBV5-4; D not certain. Germline assignment: CDR1 SGHNT and CDR2 YYREEE (reference sequence). CDR3 size: 12 residues. V dropped 3 bases and J dropped 3 bases, with 7 bases sitting between them. CDR3 nucleotide sequence: TGTGCCAGCAGCTCGTCTAGCTACGAGCAGTACTTC. Encoded protein: CASSSSSYEQYF.

The rearrangement uses TRBV19 and TRBJ1-6; 7 nucleotides agree with TRBD1. The CDR3 contains 17 residues. After removal of 7 bases from V and 6 bases from J, the junction contained 15 bases not matched to a gene. Germline V lookup: CDR1 LNHDA, CDR2 SQIVND (reference sequence). CDR3 DNA sequence: TGTGCCAGTACCGCAATCGGACAGGCTTACTCTAATTCACCCCTCCACTTT. Its protein product is CASTAIGQAYSNSPLHF.

The chain recombines TRBV7-2 with TRBJ2-1; 12 bases are a match to TRBD2. The V gene end was trimmed by 5 bases and the J gene end by 8 bases; junction bases not matched to a gene: 7. Per germline, CDR1 SGHTA and CDR2 FQGNSA. There are 15 residues in the CDR3. In DNA form, the CDR3 reads TGTGCCAGCAGCCAAGGACTAGCGGGAATGGATGAGCAGTTCTTC. This translates into CASSQGLAGMDEQFF.

The CDR3 nucleotides read TGTGCCAGTAGTACGACAGGGGACGAGCAGTACTTC. Protein: CASSTTGDEQYF. The rearrangement uses TRBV19 and TRBJ2-7, with TRBD1 identical over 8 bases. The CDR3 has 12 residues. Unmatched junction bases numbered 1, after V lost 4 bases and J lost 5 bases. Germline lookup yields CDR1 LNHDA and CDR2 SQIVND (reference sequence).

The V call is TRBV15, the J call TRBJ2-7; maybe TRBD2 (5 bases). The CDR3 loop spans 14 amino acids. The V and J ends lost 1 base and 5 bases respectively, with 12 bases between them. From germline, CDR1 is LNHNV and CDR2 YYDKDF (reference sequence). CDR3 coding DNA: TGTGCCACCAGCAGAGTCGGGATCGGGCACGAGCAGTACTTC. This sequence encodes CATSRVGIGHEQYF.

This clone was recorded a few times. V is TRBV19 and J is TRBJ2-1, with TRBD2 as a possible D gene (5 bases). Germline V gene sequence: CDR1 LNHDA, CDR2 SQIVND (reference sequence). Trimming removed 4 bases at V and 0 bases at J, with 7 bases between. This CDR3 is 14 amino acids long. The CDR3 region is CASSTRGSYNEQFF. The CDR3 nucleotides read TGTGCCAGTAGTACCCGGGGCTCCTACAATGAGCAGTTCTTC.

The rearrangement uses TRBV5-1 and TRBJ2-5; TRBD2 matches 7 bases. This CDR3 contains 15 residues. Trimming took 5 bases from V and 5 from J; bases not matched to a gene: 12. Germline loops: CDR1 SGHRS, CDR2 YFSETQ. Written as DNA, the CDR3 is TGCGCCAGCAGGTCGGAGGGGAGGGCCTTTGAGACCCAGTACTTC. This translates into CASRSEGRAFETQYF.

The V and J genes are TRBV6-5 and TRBJ2-7; weak D call: TRBD2 (6 bases). CDR3 length: 15 residues. The germline gives CDR1 MNHEY, CDR2 SVGAGI. Between the trimmed V and J ends, which lost 0 bases and 3 bases, there was a span of 12 bases. The CDR3 DNA reads as TGTGCCAGCAGTTACTCGCGGGGCGCCGGCTACGAGCAGTACTTC. Encoded protein: CASSYSRGAGYEQYF.

J is TRBJ2-7 and V is TRBV6-2 or TRBV6-3; D is possibly TRBD1 (6 bases). The CDR3 has 17 amino acids. The germline V gene encodes CDR1 MNHEY and CDR2 SVGEGT. Trimming shortened V by 2 bases and J by 3 bases, and 20 bases separated the two germline ends. The CDR3 loop is CASSYATPGTPHYEQYF. The CDR3 DNA is TGTGCCAGCAGTTACGCCACTCCAGGGACACCCCACTACGAGCAGTACTTC.

The V and J genes are TRBV3-1 (or the pseudogene TRBV3-2) and TRBJ2-7; TRBD2 matches at 11 bases. Germline V gene sequence: CDR1 LGHDT, CDR2 YNNKEL (reference sequence). This CDR3 has 17 residues. With 3 bases clipped from V and 6 bases from J, the junction kept 13 bases outside the gene matches. CDR3 region: CASSQERWAGTSGEQYF. CDR3 bases: TGTGCCAGCAGCCAGGAAAGATGGGCCGGGACTAGCGGCGAGCAGTACTTC.

This chain uses TRBV9 with TRBJ1-1; tentatively, D is TRBD1 (5 bases). This CDR3 region has 15 residues. Germline V gives CDR1 SGDLS, CDR2 YYNGEE. Trimming cost V 3 bases and J 4 bases, with 16 bases left between them. CDR3 region: CASSALGHSGTEAFF. CDR3 DNA sequence: TGTGCCAGCAGCGCCCTAGGACACTCTGGCACTGAAGCTTTCTTT.

CDR3 DNA sequence: TGTGCCAGCAGTTCAATGACAGAAAGCACAGATACGCAGTATTTT. Its protein product is CASSSMTESTDTQYF. The chain is built from TRBV28 and TRBJ2-3, with a tentative D call TRBD1 (5 bases). The CDR3 has 15 residues. Germline V gene data show CDR1 as MDHEN and CDR2 as SYDVKM. The V end was cut by 4 bases, the J end by 0 bases, with 11 bases between.

V usage is TRBV30 and J usage is TRBJ1-3; D may be TRBD1 (5 bases). The CDR3 has 16 residues. The germline V gene encodes CDR1 GTSNPN and CDR2 SVGIG (reference sequence). V lost 0 bases and J 0 bases, leaving 12 bases between the germline ends. Written as DNA, the CDR3 is TGTGCCTGGAGTGTTAGGTGGGGCGTCTCTGGAAACACCATATATTTT. Its protein is CAWSVRWGVSGNTIYF.

This sequence joins TRBV7-8 and TRBJ2-6; unclear D gene. The V end was cut by 3 bases, the J end by 3 bases, with 6 bases between. The germline CDR1 and CDR2 sequences are SGHVS and FQNEAQ. This CDR3 has 14 amino acids. CDR3 loop: CASSFGFGANVLTF. The DNA for the CDR3 is TGTGCCAGCAGCTTCGGGTTTGGGGCCAACGTCCTGACTTTC.

The chain uses TRBV29-1 and TRBJ1-5; 10 bases are a match to TRBD1. Trimming cost V 5 bases and J 1 base; bases outside gene matches: 5. The CDR3 is 15 amino acids. The germline V gene has CDR1 SQVTM and CDR2 ANQGSEA. CDR3 in amino acids: CSVSGTGESNQPQHF. The CDR3 DNA is TGCAGCGTTTCGGGGACAGGGGAAAGCAATCAGCCCCAGCATTTT.

V usage is TRBV9 and J usage is TRBJ1-1; TRBD1 agrees at 9 bases. Germline CDR1 and CDR2: SGDLS and YYNGEE. The CDR3 is made up of 13 amino acids. With 2 bases clipped from V and 11 bases from J, the junction kept 7 bases outside the gene matches. This CDR3 is CASSVTGQGFAFF. CDR3 bases: TGTGCCAGCAGCGTGACAGGACAGGGGTTTGCTTTCTTT.

The chain joins TRBV5-1 to TRBJ2-5, with 8 positions matching TRBD2. This CDR3 contains 13 residues. J lost 5 bases, V lost 4 bases, and 4 bases had no gene match. The germline CDR1 and CDR2 sequences are SGHRS and YFSETQ. The CDR3 nucleotides are TGCGCCAGCAGCATAAGCGGGAGTGAGACCCAGTACTTC. Its translation: CASSISGSETQYF.

The rearrangement links TRBV19 to TRBJ1-2; D uncertain. V lost 3 bases, J lost 4 bases, and 9 bases lay in between. Per germline, CDR1 LNHDA and CDR2 SQIVND (reference sequence). The CDR3 extends over 13 amino acids. Here the CDR3 DNA reads TGTGCCAGTAGTATGTCCAGGTTCTATGGCTACACCTTC. It specifies CASSMSRFYGYTF.

This rearrangement joins TRBV20-1 to TRBJ2-1; the match to TRBD2 covers 10 bases. The CDR3 is 14 amino acids. In germline, CDR1 is DFQATT, CDR2 SNEGSKA (reference sequence). With V trimmed by 3 bases and J by 9 bases, 8 bases remained unmatched. CDR3 in DNA: TGCAGTGCTAGTTGGGGACTAGCGTCTACTGAGCAGTTCTTC. It specifies CSASWGLASTEQFF.

This sequence joins TRBV2 and TRBJ2-5; 10 positions agree with TRBD2. This CDR3 region has 16 residues. CDR1 and CDR2 from the germline V gene are SNHLY and FYNNEI. V lost 1 base and J lost 1; bases outside the gene matches: 3. The chain's CDR3 is CASSEGRLAGQETQYF. In DNA form, the CDR3 reads TGTGCCAGCAGTGAAGGAAGACTAGCGGGCCAAGAGACCCAGTACTTC.

The rearrangement links TRBV10-3 to TRBJ2-7, with 10 bases that match TRBD2. This CDR3 comprises 18 residues. The junction had 14 bases not matched to a gene; V was cut back by 0 bases and J by 6 bases. From germline, CDR1 is ENHRY and CDR2 SYGVKD. This CDR3 reads CAISESTSGEYLISEQYF. The CDR3 DNA sequence: TGTGCCATCAGTGAGTCCACTAGCGGGGAGTACCTAATCAGCGAGCAGTACTTC.

The rearrangement links TRBV7-8 to TRBJ2-3, with TRBD2 as a possible D gene (6 bases). This CDR3 has 15 amino acids. The V end was cut by 5 bases, the J end by 8 bases, with 20 bases between. Per the germline V gene, CDR1 is SGHVS and CDR2 is FQNEAQ. The CDR3 spells CASSLRDSAILTQYF. The CDR3 DNA reads TGTGCCAGCAGCCTTAGGGACTCAGCGATCCTTACGCAGTATTTT.